This TCR beta chain was sequenced for a study of blood T cell repertoires in COVID-19. Overall study: COVID-19 samples from acute and convalescent phases originated in the United States, Italy and Spain.

Trimming removed 4 bases at V and 0 bases at J, with 4 bases between. The germline V gene encodes CDR1 SGHTA and CDR2 FQGTGA. The length of the CDR3 is 13 residues. In this sample, this clone turned up once. Participants' reported clinical history set cohort assignment. In Cohort 3, a recovered donor had either two negative PCRs, clearance, or symptom resolution. Source study methods: Estimation of nucleated cell counts relied on the amplification of reference gene primers. The repertoire was sequenced with immunoSEQ multiplex PCR; TCRdb's copy has only in-frame clones and lacks some. V and J calls and clone size are copied from that table; D and trimming were computed from the DNA. The sample records some 430,000 clones, about 90% being singletons.

V usage is TRBV7-3 and J usage is TRBJ2-1; D is uncertain. This clonotype was obtained from a man between 18 and 29 years old who had recovered from COVID-19. The source material was PBMCs or T cells enriched from blood (not recorded which). The CDR3 region is CASSSSSYNEQFF. CDR3 sequence (DNA): TGTGCCAGCAGCTCTTCCTCCTACAATGAGCAGTTCTTC.